This TCR beta chain comes out of a study of blood T cell repertoires in COVID-19. At the level of the study: Sites in the United States, Italy and Spain provided acute and convalescent COVID-19 samples. Sources were T cells, B-cell-depleted T cells, or PBMCs; the material itself was cDNA or gDNA.

Here immunoSEQ multiplex PCR was the method, and the copy in TCRdb shows in-frame clones only, minus some. The repertoire consists of 140,000 or so clones, with roughly 90% occurring once and the leading ten covering roughly 1.6%. V was shortened by 3 bases and J by 5 bases, with 13 bases between the two germline ends. Germline CDR1 and CDR2: MGHDK and SYGVNS. The CDR3 contains 14 residues. V and J are TRBV25-1 and TRBJ1-2; tentative D call: TRBD1 (5 bases). The sequenced sample was peripheral blood. This clonotype was obtained from a human donor in a cohort sampled during active COVID-19. The CDR3 here is CASSDREVQYGYTF. CDR3 nucleotide sequence: TGTGCCAGCAGTGACAGGGAGGTACAGTATGGCTACACCTTC.